Listed here are 6 T cell receptor beta chains from one sample, sequenced in a study of cytomegalovirus exposure and HLA in healthy donors. The primer mix had 60 Vbeta and 13 Jbeta primers. The protocol was immunoSEQ multiplex PCR, while the TCRdb copy is restricted to in-frame clones and leaves out a portion. The sample lists roughly 180,000 clones; about 80% were seen once. Sequenced sample: PBMCs. These receptors were collected from a woman in her 30s in good health and CMV-seropositive.

V gene TRBV11-2 combines with J gene TRBJ2-5, with 9 positions matching TRBD2. The J call is doubtful: the DNA matches TRBJ2-7 better. Germline values: CDR1 SGHAT, CDR2 FQNNGV. The CDR3 is 17 amino acids. CDR3 sequence reads: CASSSGVLKGLAHEQYF. CDR3 DNA sequence: TGTGCCAGCAGCTCTGGTGTATTAAAGGGACTAGCCCACGAGCAGTACTTC.

The V gene is TRBV7-9, the J gene TRBJ2-1, with 7 positions matching TRBD2. The V segment lost 5 bases and the J segment 7 bases; nucleotides outside the gene matches: 8. This CDR3 is built from 14 residues. Germline values: CDR1 SEHNR, CDR2 FQNEAQ (reference sequence). CDR3 region: CASSPSGTTNEQFF. Here the CDR3 DNA reads TGTGCCAGCAGCCCTTCCGGGACTACAAATGAGCAGTTCTTC.

The chain recombines TRBV28 with TRBJ1-5; possible D gene TRBD1, 6 bases. Germline values: CDR1 MDHEN, CDR2 SYDVKM. Trimming stripped 3 bases from V and 3 bases from J, with 12 bases between. This CDR3 contains 15 residues. This chain's CDR3 is CASSFSAGANQPQHF. DNA of the CDR3: TGTGCCAGCAGTTTTAGTGCAGGGGCCAATCAGCCCCAGCATTTT.

The chain links TRBV11-3 to TRBJ1-1; D not resolved. This CDR3 is built from 12 residues. V was cut by 1 base and J by 4 bases, with 4 bases left in between. CDR1 and CDR2 from the germline V gene are SGHNT and YENEEA. In DNA, the CDR3 is TGTGCCAGCAGCTTAGGTCTCACTGAAGCTTTCTTT. Translated, it gives CASSLGLTEAFF.

V is TRBV11-2 and J is TRBJ2-6, with 7 nucleotides matching TRBD2. The junction had 6 bases not matched to a gene; V was cut back by 4 bases and J by 0 bases. There are 17 residues in the CDR3. Germline CDR1 reads SGHAT; CDR2 reads FQNNGV. CDR3: CASSSREGRSGANVLTF. The DNA for the CDR3 is TGTGCCAGCAGCTCCAGGGAGGGACGCTCTGGGGCCAACGTCCTGACTTTC. Full variable domain (outside the CDR3, taken from reference TRBV11-2 and TRBJ2-6): EAGVAQSPRYKIIEKRQSVAFWCNPISGHATLYWYQQILGQGPKLLIQFQNNGVVDDSQLPKDRFSAERLKGVDSTLKIQPAKLEDSAVYLCASSSREGRSGANVLTFGAGSRLTVL.

The J gene is TRBJ2-3, the V gene TRBV30; 9 nucleotides line up with TRBD1. Germline CDR1 GTSNPN, CDR2 SVGIG (reference sequence). The J segment lost 0 bases and the V segment lost 8 bases, leaving 6 bases of the junction unmatched. This CDR3 is built from 14 residues. CDR3 region: CARRDRVSTDTQYF. In DNA, the CDR3 is TGTGCCCGAAGGGACAGGGTAAGCACAGATACGCAGTATTTT.